Only one count was recorded for the clone carrying this TCR beta chain. Its target is unknown. This specimen comes from a study of early T cells in non-severe SARS-CoV-2 infection. Across the study: Sequenced bulk RNA came from whole blood that was unsorted, and chains were unpaired.

Individual cDNA molecules were tagged with unique molecular identifiers, the study reported. MiXCR, applied by TCRdb to the 5' RACE reads, yields one record per CDR3 protein. The table has some 80,000 distinct CDR3 sequences, around 15% seen once. Losses at the gene ends were 3 bases for V and 8 bases for J; bases not matched to a gene: 9. Germline V lookup: CDR1 LGHDT, CDR2 YNNKEL (reference sequence). The CDR3 is made up of 15 amino acids. General study findings and limits: VDJdb-based annotation leaned toward anti-spike CD8 responses and missed private and CD4 specificities.

This chain joins TRBV3-1 and TRBJ2-1; TRBD1 agrees at 8 bases. The sequence was collected from an adult who was a healthcare worker with PCR-confirmed SARS-CoV-2 infection or an uninfected control (not recorded which). Input material: whole blood. CDR3 sequence: CASSQGRQGAHEQFF. DNA of the CDR3: TGTGCCAGCAGCCAGGGTCGCCAGGGGGCTCATGAGCAGTTCTTC.